This section outlines one T cell receptor beta chain sequence together with its context. Its antigen is unknown. Base qualities are not recorded, but no much larger clone differs from it by a single base. This sample was included in a study of T-cell reconstitution after alpha-beta-depleted transplantation in children (dated by TCRdb to 2015 to 2016). At the level of the whole study: T-cell immune reconstitution after TCRalphabeta/CD19-depleted allogeneic hematopoietic cell transplantation in children was quantitatively tracked in the study by means of TCR repertoire profiling.

The method was PCR. Data came from an Illumina HiSeq 2500. To normalize quantification of the TCRbeta repertoire, the TCR libraries were built with molecular barcoding that relied on unique molecular identifiers. TCRdb reran the public reads through fastp at Q25 and MiXCR, keeping productive beta chains. Rows are unified per CDR3 protein, each entry keeping the most common DNA and genes. The sample profile shows some 290,000 distinct CDR3 sequences; 9.9% of them were found once. 10% of the sample is taken by the ten largest. The CDR1 and CDR2 encoded by the germline V gene are MGHRA and YSYEKL. The CDR3 numbers 16 residues from cysteine through phenylalanine. Solely the CDR3 DNA is kept, with 48 bases framed from the first base. V sheds 0 bases and J sheds 0 bases, leaving 12 bases between their ends.

The origin of this receptor is a human donor who donated a stem cell graft to a child with SCID. The sequence is built from TRBV4-1 and TRBJ2-7; confidence is insufficient to name the D gene. The material was PBMCs from the stem cell graft donor, obtained from the stem cell graft. The DNA sequence follows: TGCGCCAGCAGCCAAGATCCCAGCTACACCTCCTACGAGCAGTACTTC. Its protein reads: CASSQDPSYTSYEQYF.